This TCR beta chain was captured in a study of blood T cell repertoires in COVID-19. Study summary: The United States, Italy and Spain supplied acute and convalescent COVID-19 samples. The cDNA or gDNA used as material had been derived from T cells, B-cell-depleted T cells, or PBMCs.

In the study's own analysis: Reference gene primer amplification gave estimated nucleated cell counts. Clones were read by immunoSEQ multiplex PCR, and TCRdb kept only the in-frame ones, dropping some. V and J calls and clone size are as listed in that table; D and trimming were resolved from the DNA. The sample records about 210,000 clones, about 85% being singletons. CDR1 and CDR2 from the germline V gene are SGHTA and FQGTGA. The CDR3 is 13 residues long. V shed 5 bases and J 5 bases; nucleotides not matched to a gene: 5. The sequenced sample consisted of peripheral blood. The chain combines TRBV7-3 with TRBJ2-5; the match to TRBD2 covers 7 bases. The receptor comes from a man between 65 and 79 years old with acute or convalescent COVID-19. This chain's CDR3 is CASSPRGEETQYF. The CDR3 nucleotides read TGTGCCAGCAGCCCCCGGGGGGAGGAGACCCAGTACTTC. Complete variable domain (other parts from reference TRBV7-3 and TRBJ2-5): GAGVSQTPSNKVTEKGKYVELRCDPISGHTALYWYRQSLGQGPEFLIYFQGTGAADDSGLPNDRFFAVRPEGSVSTLKIQRTERGDSAVYLCASSPRGEETQYFGPGTRLLVL.